A selection of T cell receptor beta chains follows, all from one sample in a study of blood T cells in healthy people across ages. TCRdb ran MiXCR on the 5' RACE reads and lists one entry per CDR3 protein. This table holds around 1.5 million distinct CDR3 sequences, almost 60% found once. The sequencing input was blood. The receptor set was obtained from a young man in good health. Each CDR3 is given with its conserved first and last residue. A D gene is named only where the DNA matches it firmly. A clone size is listed for some rows: how often the clone was seen (once, few, many), or a class if it is expanded.

v_call	cdr3_length	j_call	d_call	clone_size	cdr3_nt	cdr3_aa
TRBV27	14	TRBJ2-5	.	few	TGTGCCAGCAGTCCCCGTCCGTACCAAGAGACCCAGTACTTC	CASSPRPYQETQYF
TRBV7-9	16	TRBJ2-1	.	few	TGTGCCAGCAGCTCATCAGAGGACAGTTTGGGGGAAGAGCAGTTCTTC	CASSSSEDSLGEEQFF
TRBV29-1	13	TRBJ2-4	.	few	TGCAGCGTCTACTTGGGGGGCAAAAACATTCAGTACTTC	CSVYLGGKNIQYF
TRBV4-3	14	TRBJ2-7	TRBD1	few	TGCGCCAGCAGCCAAGGCCTAGGGGGCGGCGAGCAGTACTTC	CASSQGLGGGEQYF
TRBV29-1	13	TRBJ1-2	TRBD1	.	TGCAGCGTCAGGACAGGGGGCATGGATGGCTACACCTTC	CSVRTGGMDGYTF
TRBV7-2	14	TRBJ2-7	.	.	TGTGCCAGCAGCCCCGGGGTAGATGTAGGCGAGCAGTACTTC	CASSPGVDVGEQYF
TRBV5-1	15	TRBJ2-1	TRBD2	.	TGCGCCAGCAGAATTCAAACTAGCGGAGACAATGAGCAGTTCTTC	CASRIQTSGDNEQFF
TRBV4-3	15	TRBJ2-6	.	.	TGCGCCAGCAGCCAAGCTCAAAGAAGGGCCAACGTCCTGACTTTC	CASSQAQRRANVLTF
TRBV6-5	14	TRBJ1-2	TRBD1	few	TGTGCCAGCAGTAGGGACAGAAAAAACTATGGCTACACCTTC	CASSRDRKNYGYTF
TRBV6-2/TRBV6-3	13	TRBJ2-1	TRBD2	few	TGTGCCAGCAGAATCCTACTAGCGAGTGAGCAGTTCTTC	CASRILLASEQFF
TRBV2	14	TRBJ2-7	.	.	TGTGCCAGCAGTGAACTAAAGGGGGAATACGAGCAGTACTTC	CASSELKGEYEQYF
TRBV10-3	16	TRBJ2-1	.	few	TGTGCCATCAGTGAGTCTATAGGCAGCTCCTACAATGAGCAGTTCTTC	CAISESIGSSYNEQFF
TRBV20-1	12	TRBJ2-7	.	.	TGCAGTGCTATCTACAGCTCCTACGAGCAGTACTTC	CSAIYSSYEQYF
TRBV16	14	TRBJ2-5	.	.	TGTGCCAGCAGCCAACGAAGCACTCCAGAGACCCAGTACTTC	CASSQRSTPETQYF
TRBV4-2	17	TRBJ1-2	.	.	TGTGCCAGCAGCCATCCCCGTGGAAGGATGGTTATTTGGGGCTACACCTTC	CASSHPRGRMVIWGYTF
TRBV5-6	14	TRBJ1-2	.	.	TGTGCCAGCAGCCCAGAACTCTCTTACTATGGCTACACCTTC	CASSPELSYYGYTF
TRBV7-9	15	TRBJ2-1	.	.	TGTGCCACCCCATCCCACCCAAGCGGGTACAATGAGCAGTTCTTC	CATPSHPSGYNEQFF
TRBV6-5	15	TRBJ1-6	.	few	TGTGCCAGCAGGCCGACTGGGTCCGCAAATTCACCCCTCCACTTT	CASRPTGSANSPLHF
TRBV6-6	15	TRBJ2-3	.	.	TGTGCCAGCAGTTACTCGGGCAGGAGCACAGATACGCAGTATTTT	CASSYSGRSTDTQYF
TRBV7-2	14	TRBJ1-1	.	.	TGTGCCAGCAGCTTAGAGACAGCTAACACTGAAGCTTTCTTT	CASSLETANTEAFF
TRBV29-1	13	TRBJ1-2	.	.	TGCAGCGCTGAGGGGGAGATCGACTATGGCTACACCTTC	CSAEGEIDYGYTF
TRBV11-3	14	TRBJ2-3	.	.	TGTGCCAGCAGCAAGGGACCCCGCACAGATACGCAGTATTTT	CASSKGPRTDTQYF
TRBV6-2/TRBV6-3	15	TRBJ1-2	TRBD1	few	TGTGCCAGCAGGCACCGGGACAGGGGGCACTATGGCTACACCTTC	CASRHRDRGHYGYTF
TRBV24-1	16	TRBJ2-1	.	.	TGTGCCACCAGTGAAATGGGCAGGGGTACCCACAATGAGCAGTTCTTC	CATSEMGRGTHNEQFF
TRBV28	14	TRBJ2-7	TRBD1	.	TGTGCCACCCACGGGACAGGTTTCTCCTACGAGCAGTACTTC	CATHGTGFSYEQYF
TRBV4-1	19	TRBJ2-7	TRBD2	.	TGCGCCAGCAGCCAAGAAGGCCGAGGCAGCGGGAGAGTTGCCTACGAGCAGTACTTC	CASSQEGRGSGRVAYEQYF